The rows below give T cell receptor beta chains drawn from one sample of a study of cytomegalovirus exposure and HLA in healthy donors. The assay was immunoSEQ multiplex PCR, and TCRdb's table has in-frame clones only and misses some. The sample yields about 180,000 clones, 70% to 75% seen once. The sample consisted of PBMCs. Receptors were obtained from a male donor in good health and CMV-seronegative. CDR3s include the opening cysteine and the closing phenylalanine or tryptophan. A D gene is named only where the DNA matches it firmly. Clone size is given for some rows only: seen once, a few or many times, or a class if the clone is expanded.

v_call: TRBV18; d_call: TRBD1; clone_size: .; j_call: TRBJ1-3; cdr3_nt: TGTGCCAGCTCACCACGGGGGACAGGGGCGTACACCATATATTTT; cdr3_aa: CASSPRGTGAYTIYF
v_call: TRBV5-4; d_call: TRBD1; clone_size: .; j_call: TRBJ1-4; cdr3_nt: TGTGCCAGCAGCTTAAAGGGGGCCAGTGAAAAACTGTTTTTT; cdr3_aa: CASSLKGASEKLFF
v_call: TRBV28; d_call: .; clone_size: .; j_call: TRBJ1-1; cdr3_nt: TGTGCCATTACGGGGGGGGGCGGGGGAGCTTTCTTT; cdr3_aa: CAITGGGGGAFF
v_call: TRBV30; d_call: .; clone_size: few; j_call: TRBJ1-5; cdr3_nt: TGTGCCTGGAGTATTCGAGGGAGATATAGCAATCAGCCCCAGCATTTT; cdr3_aa: CAWSIRGRYSNQPQHF
v_call: TRBV28; d_call: .; clone_size: .; j_call: TRBJ2-6; cdr3_nt: TGTGCCAGCAGTTTGGCAGGGGTTCGGGCCAACGTCCTGACTTTC; cdr3_aa: CASSLAGVRANVLTF
v_call: TRBV9; d_call: TRBD1; clone_size: .; j_call: TRBJ1-5; cdr3_nt: TGTGCCAGCAGCCCTTCAGGGGGAGTCAATCAGCCCCAGCATTTT; cdr3_aa: CASSPSGGVNQPQHF
v_call: TRBV15; d_call: .; clone_size: .; j_call: TRBJ1-2; cdr3_nt: TGTGCCACCAGCAGGGCGGTAGCGGCCGGTGACTATGGCTACACCTTC; cdr3_aa: CATSRAVAAGDYGYTF
v_call: TRBV27; d_call: .; clone_size: once; j_call: TRBJ2-7; cdr3_nt: TGTGCCAGCAGTTTGGGGGACATGAAGCTTCACGAGCAGTACTTC; cdr3_aa: CASSLGDMKLHEQYF
v_call: TRBV30; d_call: TRBD2; clone_size: few; j_call: TRBJ2-3; cdr3_nt: TGTGCCTGGAATCCCGGGACTAGCGGGGGTGATACGCAGTATTTT; cdr3_aa: CAWNPGTSGGDTQYF
v_call: TRBV6-5; d_call: .; clone_size: .; j_call: TRBJ2-1; cdr3_nt: TGTGCCAGCAGTTTCAGGCAGAAATCCTACAATGAGCAGTTCTTC; cdr3_aa: CASSFRQKSYNEQFF
v_call: TRBV28; d_call: TRBD1; clone_size: once; j_call: TRBJ1-5; cdr3_nt: TGTGCCAGCAACCGGGACAGAAATCAGCCCCAGCATTTT; cdr3_aa: CASNRDRNQPQHF
v_call: TRBV5-1; d_call: TRBD1; clone_size: .; j_call: TRBJ2-1; cdr3_nt: TGCGCCAGCAGCCCGGGACAGGGAGGCAATGAGCAGTTCTTC; cdr3_aa: CASSPGQGGNEQFF
v_call: TRBV27; d_call: TRBD1; clone_size: once; j_call: TRBJ2-7; cdr3_nt: TGTGCCAGCAGTTTATTTGGGACAGGAAAGACTTACGAGCAGTACTTC; cdr3_aa: CASSLFGTGKTYEQYF
v_call: TRBV11-3; d_call: .; clone_size: few; j_call: TRBJ2-1; cdr3_nt: TGTGCCAGCAGCTTTAGCTCCTACAATGAGCAGTTCTTC; cdr3_aa: CASSFSSYNEQFF
v_call: TRBV6-5; d_call: .; clone_size: .; j_call: TRBJ1-3; cdr3_nt: TGTGCCAGCAGACGCTCTCAGGGCTCTGGAAACACCATATATTTT; cdr3_aa: CASRRSQGSGNTIYF
v_call: TRBV7-8; d_call: .; clone_size: .; j_call: TRBJ1-3; cdr3_nt: TGTGCCAGCAGCGCATCCAGGGCCGGAAACACCATATATTTT; cdr3_aa: CASSASRAGNTIYF
v_call: TRBV7-6; d_call: TRBD1; clone_size: .; j_call: TRBJ2-7; cdr3_nt: TGTGCCAGCAGCTTAGGATTCGACAGGGCCTACGAGCAGTACTTC; cdr3_aa: CASSLGFDRAYEQYF
v_call: TRBV4-1; d_call: .; clone_size: few; j_call: TRBJ1-1; cdr3_nt: TGCGCCAGCAGCGTACAGGTCTTAGGGACTGAAGCTTTCTTT; cdr3_aa: CASSVQVLGTEAFF
v_call: TRBV18; d_call: .; clone_size: .; j_call: TRBJ2-7; cdr3_nt: TGTGCCAGCTCACGCGCCAGCGGAGAATACGAGCAGTACTTC; cdr3_aa: CASSRASGEYEQYF
v_call: TRBV20-1; d_call: .; clone_size: .; j_call: TRBJ2-4; cdr3_nt: TGCAGTGTTAAGGGACTGGACATTCAGTACTTC; cdr3_aa: CSVKGLDIQYF
v_call: TRBV28; d_call: TRBD2; clone_size: .; j_call: TRBJ2-1; cdr3_nt: TGTGCCAGCAGCTCCGAAGGACTAGCGGGCGGCTCCTACAATGAGCAGTTCTTC; cdr3_aa: CASSSEGLAGGSYNEQFF
v_call: TRBV6-5; d_call: TRBD1; clone_size: .; j_call: TRBJ1-1; cdr3_nt: TGTGCCAGCAGTTACTGGACAGGTGAAGCTTTCTTT; cdr3_aa: CASSYWTGEAFF
v_call: TRBV6-5; d_call: TRBD1; clone_size: .; j_call: TRBJ1-2; cdr3_nt: TGTGCCAGCAGTTACTTCTCCCTTCGGGACAGATATGGCTACACCTTC; cdr3_aa: CASSYFSLRDRYGYTF
v_call: TRBV9; d_call: .; clone_size: few; j_call: TRBJ1-5; cdr3_nt: TGTGCCAGCAGCGTAGGACAGCTCGATCAGCCCCAGCATTTT; cdr3_aa: CASSVGQLDQPQHF
v_call: TRBV6-1; d_call: .; clone_size: .; j_call: TRBJ2-7; cdr3_nt: TGTGCCAGCAGTGAAGACGGCTACGAGCAGTACTTC; cdr3_aa: CASSEDGYEQYF
v_call: TRBV7-3; d_call: .; clone_size: .; j_call: TRBJ2-7; cdr3_nt: TGTGCCAGCAGCTTAATCGGGTACGAGCAGTACTTC; cdr3_aa: CASSLIGYEQYF
v_call: TRBV19; d_call: .; clone_size: few; j_call: TRBJ2-7; cdr3_nt: TGTGCCAGTAGTTCGTTATCCTACGAGCAGTACTTC; cdr3_aa: CASSSLSYEQYF
v_call: TRBV9; d_call: .; clone_size: .; j_call: TRBJ1-1; cdr3_nt: TGTGCCAGCAGCCCTCTCGACAGGTTAGAAGCTTTCTTT; cdr3_aa: CASSPLDRLEAFF
v_call: TRBV19; d_call: .; clone_size: .; j_call: TRBJ2-2; cdr3_nt: TGTGCCAGTAGTCCGGGGGTTAATACCGGGGAGCTGTTTTTT; cdr3_aa: CASSPGVNTGELFF
v_call: TRBV18; d_call: .; clone_size: few; j_call: TRBJ2-3; cdr3_nt: TGTGCCAGCTCACCACCGAGCTCAGATACGCAGTATTTT; cdr3_aa: CASSPPSSDTQYF
v_call: TRBV30; d_call: .; clone_size: .; j_call: TRBJ1-5; cdr3_nt: TGTGCCTGGAACCAGGGTGACCAGCCCCAGCATTTT; cdr3_aa: CAWNQGDQPQHF
v_call: TRBV7-2; d_call: TRBD2; clone_size: .; j_call: TRBJ2-7; cdr3_nt: TGTGCCAGCAGCCCGCAAGCGGGAGGACTGTCCTACGAGCAGTACTTC; cdr3_aa: CASSPQAGGLSYEQYF
v_call: TRBV4-1; d_call: TRBD1; clone_size: once; j_call: TRBJ2-2; cdr3_nt: TGCGCCAGCAGCCGAACCCTTTCCGGGACAGGGGATCGGACCGGGGAGCTGTTTTTT; cdr3_aa: CASSRTLSGTGDRTGELFF
v_call: TRBV7-9; d_call: TRBD2; clone_size: .; j_call: TRBJ2-7; cdr3_nt: TGTGCCAGCAGCTCCTATGGGGGGGGACCAGAGGAGCAGTACTTC; cdr3_aa: CASSSYGGGPEEQYF
v_call: TRBV7-8; d_call: .; clone_size: .; j_call: TRBJ2-3; cdr3_nt: TGTGCCAGCAGGAAGGGGCCAGATACGCAGTATTTT; cdr3_aa: CASRKGPDTQYF
v_call: TRBV2; d_call: .; clone_size: .; j_call: TRBJ1-5; cdr3_nt: TGTGCCAGCAGTTGGACAGAGAGGAATCAGCCCCAGCATTTT; cdr3_aa: CASSWTERNQPQHF
v_call: TRBV28; d_call: .; clone_size: .; j_call: TRBJ1-5; cdr3_nt: TGTGCCAGCAGTTTACGACTAGCCCCGCATTTT; cdr3_aa: CASSLRLAPHF
v_call: TRBV15; d_call: .; clone_size: .; j_call: TRBJ2-7; cdr3_nt: TGTGCCACCAGCAGAGATGGGGCAGGGATCATACCCTACGAGCAGTACTTC; cdr3_aa: CATSRDGAGIIPYEQYF
v_call: TRBV28; d_call: TRBD1; clone_size: few; j_call: TRBJ1-5; cdr3_nt: TGTGCCAGCAGCTCTGACAGGGGTGACCTTAGGCCCCAGCATTTT; cdr3_aa: CASSSDRGDLRPQHF
v_call: TRBV4-3; d_call: .; clone_size: .; j_call: TRBJ1-1; cdr3_nt: TGCGCCAGCAGCCAAGATCGTAAGGGGCGGGCTTTCTTT; cdr3_aa: CASSQDRKGRAFF
v_call: TRBV6-5; d_call: .; clone_size: .; j_call: TRBJ1-5; cdr3_nt: TGTGCCAGCAGTCCGACCGGGTATAGCAATCAGCCCCAGCATTTT; cdr3_aa: CASSPTGYSNQPQHF
v_call: TRBV10-3; d_call: .; clone_size: .; j_call: TRBJ2-3; cdr3_nt: TGTGCCATCAGTGAATCTCTGGATACGCAGTATTTT; cdr3_aa: CAISESLDTQYF
v_call: TRBV6-6; d_call: .; clone_size: .; j_call: TRBJ2-2; cdr3_nt: TGTGCCAGCAGTTACGGGACCCGGGGGAGAGGGGAGCTGTTTTTT; cdr3_aa: CASSYGTRGRGELFF
v_call: TRBV27; d_call: TRBD1; clone_size: .; j_call: TRBJ1-5; cdr3_nt: TGTGCCAGCTCGGTGGGACAGGGGATTCAGCCCCAGCATTTT; cdr3_aa: CASSVGQGIQPQHF
v_call: TRBV29-1; d_call: .; clone_size: .; j_call: TRBJ1-5; cdr3_nt: TGCAGCGTTGAGGTGGGGGGGGGTCAGCCCCAGCATTTT; cdr3_aa: CSVEVGGGQPQHF
v_call: TRBV6-1; d_call: .; clone_size: .; j_call: TRBJ1-5; cdr3_nt: TGTGCCAGCAAGACAGGCAGCAATCAGCCCCAGCATTTT; cdr3_aa: CASKTGSNQPQHF
v_call: TRBV7-2; d_call: TRBD1; clone_size: .; j_call: TRBJ1-5; cdr3_nt: TGTGCCAGCAGCGGCCGGGACAGGGCACAGCCCCAGCATTTT; cdr3_aa: CASSGRDRAQPQHF
v_call: TRBV6-5; d_call: TRBD2; clone_size: .; j_call: TRBJ2-2; cdr3_nt: TGTGCCAGCAACACGGGGGGGGTTACCGGGGAGCTGTTTTTT; cdr3_aa: CASNTGGVTGELFF
v_call: TRBV6-6; d_call: .; clone_size: .; j_call: TRBJ1-1; cdr3_nt: TGTGCCAGCAGTTACTCAACGAAGAGGAACACTGAAGCTTTCTTT; cdr3_aa: CASSYSTKRNTEAFF
v_call: TRBV6-6; d_call: .; clone_size: .; j_call: TRBJ1-4; cdr3_nt: TGTGCCAGCCTGGGGAGTTCGGGGAATGAAAAACTGTTTTTT; cdr3_aa: CASLGSSGNEKLFF
v_call: TRBV27; d_call: .; clone_size: .; j_call: TRBJ1-5; cdr3_nt: TGTGCCAGCAGTTTATACAGCAGCAATCAGCCCCAGCATTTT; cdr3_aa: CASSLYSSNQPQHF
v_call: TRBV5-1; d_call: .; clone_size: .; j_call: TRBJ1-6; cdr3_nt: TGCGCCAGCAGCTTTACGGCCTCGGAGTCACCCCTCCACTTT; cdr3_aa: CASSFTASESPLHF
v_call: TRBV15; d_call: TRBD1; clone_size: .; j_call: TRBJ1-1; cdr3_nt: TGTGCCACCAGCCGTCCACTGACAGGGAGCACTGAAGCTTTCTTT; cdr3_aa: CATSRPLTGSTEAFF